The TCR beta chain described here comes from a study of blood T cell repertoires in COVID-19. Study-level background: Sites in the United States, Italy and Spain provided acute and convalescent COVID-19 samples.

Authors' methods: Counts of nucleated cells, estimated from reference gene primer amplification, were obtained. The assay was immunoSEQ multiplex PCR, and TCRdb's table has in-frame clones only and misses some. V and J calls and clone size are as listed in that table; D and trimming were resolved from the DNA. The data contain some 240,000 clones, 80% to 85% of them singletons. The source of this sequence is a woman aged 60 to 75 with active or convalescent COVID-19. The source material was peripheral blood.

CDR3 protein: CATSSGQGAGGYTF. CDR3 DNA sequence: TGTGCCACCAGCAGCGGACAGGGGGCGGGTGGCTACACCTTC. The J gene is TRBJ1-2, the V gene TRBV15; 11 bases are a match to TRBD1. CDR3 size: 14 residues. The J segment lost 7 bases and the V segment lost 3 bases, leaving 4 bases of the junction unmatched. The germline V gene encodes CDR1 LNHNV and CDR2 YYDKDF (reference sequence).